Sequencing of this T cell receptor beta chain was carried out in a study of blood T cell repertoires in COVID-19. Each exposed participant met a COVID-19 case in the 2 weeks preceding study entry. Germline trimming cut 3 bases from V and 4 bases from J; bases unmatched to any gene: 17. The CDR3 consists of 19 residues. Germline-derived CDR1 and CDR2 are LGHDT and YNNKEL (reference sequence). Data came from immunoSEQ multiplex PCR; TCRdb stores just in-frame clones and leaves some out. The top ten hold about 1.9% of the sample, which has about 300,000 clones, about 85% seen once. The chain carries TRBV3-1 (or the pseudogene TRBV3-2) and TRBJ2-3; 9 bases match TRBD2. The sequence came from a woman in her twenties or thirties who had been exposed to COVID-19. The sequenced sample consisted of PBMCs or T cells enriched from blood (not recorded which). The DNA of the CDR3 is TGTGCCAGCAGCCAGTGGGATGGGACTAGCCTCCTAGAGGCAGATACGCAGTATTTT. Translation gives CASSQWDGTSLLEADTQYF.